The next 3 T cell receptor beta chains were all read from a single sample in a study of response to subunit inactivated influenza vaccine. One entry per CDR3 protein results from TCRdb running MiXCR on the RT-PCR reads. The table records hundreds of thousands of distinct CDR3 sequences, around 13% of them present only once. Here the sequenced sample was PBMCs from blood, taken around two weeks before vaccination. Receptors originate from a man aged 50 to 59 who received an inactivated influenza vaccine.

This clonotype was seen more than once but under ten times. The chain links TRBV6-1 to TRBJ2-1, with 7 bases matching TRBD2. Germline CDR1 reads MNHNS; CDR2 reads SASEGT. The CDR3 is 16 residues long. Losses at the gene ends were 2 bases for V and 3 bases for J; bases not matched to a gene: 7. The CDR3 DNA reads TGTGCCAGCAGTGAACTCGGGCGGGAGTTCTACAATGAGCAGTTCTTC. Amino acid sequence: CASSELGREFYNEQFF.

This clonotype was counted a few times. The chain couples TRBV7-2 to TRBJ2-2, with TRBD1 matching over 9 bases. Germline V gene data show CDR1 as SGHTA and CDR2 as FQGNSA. The CDR3 sequence is 19 residues long. Trimming cost V 5 bases and J 2 bases; bases outside gene matches: 15. For the CDR3, the DNA is TGTGCCAGCAGCCTAACGCGCTGGGTGACAGGGGGAAACACCGGGGAGCTGTTTTTT. Translated: CASSLTRWVTGGNTGELFF.

The rearrangement joins TRBV12-3 or TRBV12-4 to TRBJ2-6; D perhaps matches TRBD1 (6 bases). V dropped 6 bases and J dropped 4 bases, with 16 bases sitting between them. CDR3 length: 16 residues. In nucleotides, the CDR3 is TGTGCCAGCAGAAGACAACAGGGAACCGGGGCCAACGTCCTGACTTTC. Amino acids: CASRRQQGTGANVLTF.